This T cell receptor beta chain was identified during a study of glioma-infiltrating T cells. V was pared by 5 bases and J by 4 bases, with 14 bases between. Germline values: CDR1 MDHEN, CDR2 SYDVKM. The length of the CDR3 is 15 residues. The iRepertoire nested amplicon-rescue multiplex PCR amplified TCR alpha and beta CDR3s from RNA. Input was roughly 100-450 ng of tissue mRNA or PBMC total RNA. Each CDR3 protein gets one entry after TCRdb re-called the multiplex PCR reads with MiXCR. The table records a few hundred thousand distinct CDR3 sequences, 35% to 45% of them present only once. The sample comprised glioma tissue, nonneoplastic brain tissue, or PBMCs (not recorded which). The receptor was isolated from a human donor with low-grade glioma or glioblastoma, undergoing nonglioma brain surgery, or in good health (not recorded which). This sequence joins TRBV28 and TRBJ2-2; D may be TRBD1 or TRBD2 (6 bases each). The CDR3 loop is CASSDPGARTGELFF. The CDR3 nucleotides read TGTGCCAGCAGTGACCCGGGGGCGCGCACCGGGGAGCTGTTTTTT.